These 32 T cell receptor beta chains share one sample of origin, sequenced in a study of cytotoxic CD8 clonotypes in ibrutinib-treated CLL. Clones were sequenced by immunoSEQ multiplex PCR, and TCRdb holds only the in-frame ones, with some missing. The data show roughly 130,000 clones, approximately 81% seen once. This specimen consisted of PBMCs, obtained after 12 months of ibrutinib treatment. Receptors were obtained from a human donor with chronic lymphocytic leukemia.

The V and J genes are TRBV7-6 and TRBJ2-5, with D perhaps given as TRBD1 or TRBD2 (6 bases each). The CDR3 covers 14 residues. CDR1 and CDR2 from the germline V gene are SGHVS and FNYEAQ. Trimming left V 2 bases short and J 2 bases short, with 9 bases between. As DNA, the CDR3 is TGTGCCAGCAGCTTAACAGGGACTCAAGAGACCCAGTACTTC. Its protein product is CASSLTGTQETQYF.

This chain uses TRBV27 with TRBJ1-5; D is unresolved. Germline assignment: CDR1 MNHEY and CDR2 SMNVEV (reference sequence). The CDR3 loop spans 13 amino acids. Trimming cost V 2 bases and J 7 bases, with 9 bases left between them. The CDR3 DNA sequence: TGTGCCAGCAGTTTAGGACCCCAGCAGCCCCAGCATTTT. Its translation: CASSLGPQQPQHF.

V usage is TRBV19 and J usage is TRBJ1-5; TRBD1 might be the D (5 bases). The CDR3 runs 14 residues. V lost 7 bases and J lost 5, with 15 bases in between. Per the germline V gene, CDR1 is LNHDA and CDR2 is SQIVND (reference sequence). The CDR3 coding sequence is TGTGCCAGTATGGGCAGGGAATTTTATCAGCCCCAGCATTTT. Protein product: CASMGREFYQPQHF. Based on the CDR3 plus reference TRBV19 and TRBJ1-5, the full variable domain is DGGITQSPKYLFRKEGQNVTLSCEQNLNHDAMYWYRQDPGQGLRLIYYSQIVNDFQKGDIAEGYSVSREKKESFPLTVTSAQKNPTAFYLCASMGREFYQPQHFGDGTRLSIL.

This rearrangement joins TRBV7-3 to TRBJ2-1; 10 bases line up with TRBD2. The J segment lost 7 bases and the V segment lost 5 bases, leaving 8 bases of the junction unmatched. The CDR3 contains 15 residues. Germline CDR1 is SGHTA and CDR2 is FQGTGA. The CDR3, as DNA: TGTGCCAGCAGCCGCGGGGCTAGCGGGAGTAATGAGCAGTTCTTC. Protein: CASSRGASGSNEQFF.

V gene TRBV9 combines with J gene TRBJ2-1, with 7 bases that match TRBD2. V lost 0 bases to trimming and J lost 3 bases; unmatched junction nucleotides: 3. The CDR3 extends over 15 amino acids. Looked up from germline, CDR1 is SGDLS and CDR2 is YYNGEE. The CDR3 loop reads CASSVGLAGYNEQFF. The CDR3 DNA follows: TGTGCCAGCAGCGTAGGACTAGCTGGCTACAATGAGCAGTTCTTC.

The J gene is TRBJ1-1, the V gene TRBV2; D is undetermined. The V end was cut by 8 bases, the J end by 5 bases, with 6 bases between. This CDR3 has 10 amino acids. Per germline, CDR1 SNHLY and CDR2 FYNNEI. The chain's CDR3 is CASGGTEAFF. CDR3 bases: TGTGCCAGCGGTGGAACTGAAGCTTTCTTT.

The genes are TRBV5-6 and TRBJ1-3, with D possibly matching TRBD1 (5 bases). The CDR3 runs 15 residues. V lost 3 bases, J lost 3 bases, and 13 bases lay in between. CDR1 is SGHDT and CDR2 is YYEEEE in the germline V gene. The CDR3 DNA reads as TGTGCCAGCAGCTCAACAGGTTTTGGTGGAAACACCATATATTTT. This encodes CASSSTGFGGNTIYF. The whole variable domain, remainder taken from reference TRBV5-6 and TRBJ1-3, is DAGVTQSPTHLIKTRGQQVTLRCSPKSGHDTVSWYQQALGQGPQFIFQYYEEEERQRGNFPDRFSGHQFPNYSSELNVNALLLGDSALYLCASSSTGFGGNTIYFGEGSWLTVV.

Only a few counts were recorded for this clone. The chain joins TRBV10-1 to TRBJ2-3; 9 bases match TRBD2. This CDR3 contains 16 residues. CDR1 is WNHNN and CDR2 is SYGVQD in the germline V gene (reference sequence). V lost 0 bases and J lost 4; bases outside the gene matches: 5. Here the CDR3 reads CASSESSGRSADTQYF. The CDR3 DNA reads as TGCGCCAGCAGTGAGTCCAGCGGGAGGTCGGCAGATACGCAGTATTTT.

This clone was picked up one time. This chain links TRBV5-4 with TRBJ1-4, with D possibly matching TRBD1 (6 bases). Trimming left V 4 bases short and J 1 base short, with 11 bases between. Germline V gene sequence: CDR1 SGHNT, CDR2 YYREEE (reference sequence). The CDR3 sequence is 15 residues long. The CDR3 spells CASSADSRTNEKLFF. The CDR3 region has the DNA TGTGCCAGCAGCGCGGACAGTCGAACTAATGAAAAACTGTTTTTT.

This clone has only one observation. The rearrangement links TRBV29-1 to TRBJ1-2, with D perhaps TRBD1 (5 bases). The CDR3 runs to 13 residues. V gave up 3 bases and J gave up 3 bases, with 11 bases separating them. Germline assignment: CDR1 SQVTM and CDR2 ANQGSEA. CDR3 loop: CSVEGVLDYGYTF. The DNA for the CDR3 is TGCAGCGTTGAGGGGGTGCTTGACTATGGCTACACCTTC.

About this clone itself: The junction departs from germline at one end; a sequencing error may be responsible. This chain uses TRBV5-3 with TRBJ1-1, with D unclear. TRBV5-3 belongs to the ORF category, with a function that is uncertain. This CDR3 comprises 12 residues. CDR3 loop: CASSFWRDEAFF. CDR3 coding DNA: TGTGCCAGCAGCTTCTGGAGGGATGAAGCTTTCTTT.

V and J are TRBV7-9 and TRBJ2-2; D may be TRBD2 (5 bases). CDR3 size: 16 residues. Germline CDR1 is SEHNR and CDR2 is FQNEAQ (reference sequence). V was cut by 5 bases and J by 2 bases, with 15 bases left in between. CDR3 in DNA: TGTGCCAGCAGCCCACTTGAGGGCAAAAACACCGGGGAGCTGTTTTTT. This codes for CASSPLEGKNTGELFF.

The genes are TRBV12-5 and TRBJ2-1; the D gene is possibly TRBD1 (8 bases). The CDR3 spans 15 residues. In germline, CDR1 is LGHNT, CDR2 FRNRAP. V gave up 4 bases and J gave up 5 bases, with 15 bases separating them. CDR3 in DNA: TGTGCTAGTGGTTCCCTACAGGGGGGGGACAATGAGCAGTTCTTC. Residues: CASGSLQGGDNEQFF.

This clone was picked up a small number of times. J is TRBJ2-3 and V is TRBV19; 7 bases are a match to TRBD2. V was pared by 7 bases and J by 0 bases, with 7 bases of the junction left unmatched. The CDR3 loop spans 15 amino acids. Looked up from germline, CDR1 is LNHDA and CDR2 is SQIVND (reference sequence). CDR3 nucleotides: TGTGCCAGTACCCCGCGGGGGACTAGCACAGATACGCAGTATTTT. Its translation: CASTPRGTSTDTQYF. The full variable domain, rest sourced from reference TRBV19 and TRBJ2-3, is DGGITQSPKYLFRKEGQNVTLSCEQNLNHDAMYWYRQDPGQGLRLIYYSQIVNDFQKGDIAEGYSVSREKKESFPLTVTSAQKNPTAFYLCASTPRGTSTDTQYFGPGTRLTVL.

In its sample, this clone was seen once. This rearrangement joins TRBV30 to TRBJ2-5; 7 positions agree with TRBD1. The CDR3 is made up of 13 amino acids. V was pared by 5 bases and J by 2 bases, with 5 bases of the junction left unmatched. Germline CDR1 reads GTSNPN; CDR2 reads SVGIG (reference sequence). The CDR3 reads CAWFGTEQETQYF. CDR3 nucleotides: TGTGCCTGGTTCGGGACAGAACAAGAGACCCAGTACTTC.

The CDR3 nucleotides are TGTGCCAGTAGTATGAGACACAGGGAAACCTACACCTTC. Its protein product is CASSMRHRETYTF. This chain joins TRBV19 and TRBJ1-2; D perhaps matches TRBD1 (6 bases). Germline-derived CDR1 and CDR2 are LNHDA and SQIVND (reference sequence). The V end was cut by 3 bases, the J end by 10 bases, with 15 bases between. The CDR3 totals 13 residues.

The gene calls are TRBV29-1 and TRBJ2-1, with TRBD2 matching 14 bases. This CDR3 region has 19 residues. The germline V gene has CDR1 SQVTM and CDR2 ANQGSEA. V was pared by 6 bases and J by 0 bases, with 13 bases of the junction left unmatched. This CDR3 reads CSVETSGRVLKRSYNEQFF. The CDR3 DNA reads TGCAGCGTCGAGACTAGCGGGAGGGTTCTAAAACGCTCCTACAATGAGCAGTTCTTC.

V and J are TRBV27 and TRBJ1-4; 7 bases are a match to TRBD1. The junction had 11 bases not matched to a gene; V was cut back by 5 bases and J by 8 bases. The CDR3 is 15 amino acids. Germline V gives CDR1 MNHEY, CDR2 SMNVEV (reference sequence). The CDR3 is CASSPTGTYREKLFF. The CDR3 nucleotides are TGTGCCAGCAGTCCGACAGGGACTTACCGAGAAAAACTGTTTTTT.

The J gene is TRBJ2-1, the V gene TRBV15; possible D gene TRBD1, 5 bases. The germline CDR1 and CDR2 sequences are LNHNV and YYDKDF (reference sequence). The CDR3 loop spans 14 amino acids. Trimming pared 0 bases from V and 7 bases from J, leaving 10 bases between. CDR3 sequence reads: CATSRDRGGNEQFF. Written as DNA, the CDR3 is TGTGCCACCAGCAGAGATAGGGGCGGTAATGAGCAGTTCTTC.

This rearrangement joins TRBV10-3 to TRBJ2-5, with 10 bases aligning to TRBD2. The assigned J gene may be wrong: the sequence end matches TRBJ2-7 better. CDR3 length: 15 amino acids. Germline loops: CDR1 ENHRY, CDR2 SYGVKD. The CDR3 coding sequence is TGTGCCATCAGTGAGTGGGCTAGCGGGAGTTACGAGCAGTACTTC. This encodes CAISEWASGSYEQYF.

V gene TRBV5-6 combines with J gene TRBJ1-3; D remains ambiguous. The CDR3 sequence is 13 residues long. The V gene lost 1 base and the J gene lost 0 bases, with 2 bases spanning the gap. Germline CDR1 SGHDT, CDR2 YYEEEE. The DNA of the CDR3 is TGTGCCAGCAGCTTGATCTCTGGAAACACCATATATTTT. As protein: CASSLISGNTIYF.

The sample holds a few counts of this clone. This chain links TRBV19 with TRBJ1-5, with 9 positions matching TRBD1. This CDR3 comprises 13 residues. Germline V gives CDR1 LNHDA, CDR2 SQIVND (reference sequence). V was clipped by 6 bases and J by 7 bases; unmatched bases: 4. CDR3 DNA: TGTGCCAGTAGGGACAGGGGCCGGCAGCCCCAGCATTTT. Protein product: CASRDRGRQPQHF.

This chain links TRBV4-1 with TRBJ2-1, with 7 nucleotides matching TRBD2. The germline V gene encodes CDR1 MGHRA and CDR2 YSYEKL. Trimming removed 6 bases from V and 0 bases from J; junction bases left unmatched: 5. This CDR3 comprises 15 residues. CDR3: CASRNLAVSYNEQFF. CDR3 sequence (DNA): TGCGCCAGCAGAAACCTAGCGGTCTCCTACAATGAGCAGTTCTTC.

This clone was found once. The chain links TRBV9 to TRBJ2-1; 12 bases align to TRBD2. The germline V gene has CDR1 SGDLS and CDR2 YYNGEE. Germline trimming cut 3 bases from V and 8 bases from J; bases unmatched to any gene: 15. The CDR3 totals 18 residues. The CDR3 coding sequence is TGTGCCAGCAGCGCCGATCCTCTACTAGCGGGAGGAGGTCATGAGCAGTTCTTC. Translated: CASSADPLLAGGGHEQFF.

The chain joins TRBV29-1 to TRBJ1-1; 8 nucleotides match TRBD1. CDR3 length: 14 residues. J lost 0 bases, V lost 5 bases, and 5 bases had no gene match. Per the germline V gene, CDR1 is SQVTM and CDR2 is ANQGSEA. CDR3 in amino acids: CSVSGQEVNTEAFF. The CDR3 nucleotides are TGCAGCGTTTCGGGACAGGAAGTGAACACTGAAGCTTTCTTT.

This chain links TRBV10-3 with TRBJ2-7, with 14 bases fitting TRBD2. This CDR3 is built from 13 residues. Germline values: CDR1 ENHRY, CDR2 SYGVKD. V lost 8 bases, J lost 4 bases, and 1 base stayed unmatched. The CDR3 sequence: CAIGTSGSYEQYF. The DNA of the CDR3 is TGTGCCATCGGGACTAGCGGGAGTTACGAGCAGTACTTC.

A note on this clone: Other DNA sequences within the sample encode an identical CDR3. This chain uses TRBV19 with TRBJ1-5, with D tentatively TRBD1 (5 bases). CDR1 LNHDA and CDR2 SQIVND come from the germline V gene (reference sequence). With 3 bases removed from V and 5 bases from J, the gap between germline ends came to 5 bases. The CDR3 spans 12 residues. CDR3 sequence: CASSIRDQPQHF. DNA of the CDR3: TGTGCCAGTAGTATCAGGGATCAGCCCCAGCATTTT.

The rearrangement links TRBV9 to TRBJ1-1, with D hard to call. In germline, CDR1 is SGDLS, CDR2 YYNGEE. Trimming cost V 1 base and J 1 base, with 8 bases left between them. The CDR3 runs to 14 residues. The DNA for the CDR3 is TGTGCCAGCAGCGTATTTGTAAAGAACACTGAAGCTTTCTTT. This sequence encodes CASSVFVKNTEAFF. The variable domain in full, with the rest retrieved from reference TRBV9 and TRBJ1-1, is DSGVTQTPKHLITATGQRVTLRCSPRSGDLSVYWYQQSLDQGLQFLIQYYNGEERAKGNILERFSAQQFPDLHSELNLSSLELGDSALYFCASSVFVKNTEAFFGQGTRLTVV.

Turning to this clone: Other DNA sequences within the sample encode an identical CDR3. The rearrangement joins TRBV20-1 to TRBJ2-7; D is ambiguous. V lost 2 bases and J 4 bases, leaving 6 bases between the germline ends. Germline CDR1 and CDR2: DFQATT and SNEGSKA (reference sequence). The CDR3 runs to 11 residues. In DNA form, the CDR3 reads TGCAGTGCTAGAACATTGTACGAGCAGTACTTC. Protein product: CSARTLYEQYF.

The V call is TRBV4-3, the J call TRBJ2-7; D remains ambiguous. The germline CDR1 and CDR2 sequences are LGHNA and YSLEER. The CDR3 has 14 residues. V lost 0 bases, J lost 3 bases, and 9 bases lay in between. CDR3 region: CASSQELRSYEQYF. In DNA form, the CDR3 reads TGCGCCAGCAGCCAAGAATTACGTAGCTACGAGCAGTACTTC.

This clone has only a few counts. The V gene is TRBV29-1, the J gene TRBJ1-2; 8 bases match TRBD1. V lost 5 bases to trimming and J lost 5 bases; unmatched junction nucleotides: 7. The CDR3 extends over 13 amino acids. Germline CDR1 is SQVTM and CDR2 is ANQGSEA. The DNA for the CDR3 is TGCAGCGTTCTGAGCAGGGGGCAGTATGGCTACACCTTC. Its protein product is CSVLSRGQYGYTF.

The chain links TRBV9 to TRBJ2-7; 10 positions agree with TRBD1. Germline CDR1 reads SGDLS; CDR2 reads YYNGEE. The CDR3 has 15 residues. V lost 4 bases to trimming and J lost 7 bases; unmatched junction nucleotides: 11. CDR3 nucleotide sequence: TGTGCCAGCAGCCCGGCCGGGACAGGGGCCCTGGAGCAGTACTTC. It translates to CASSPAGTGALEQYF.